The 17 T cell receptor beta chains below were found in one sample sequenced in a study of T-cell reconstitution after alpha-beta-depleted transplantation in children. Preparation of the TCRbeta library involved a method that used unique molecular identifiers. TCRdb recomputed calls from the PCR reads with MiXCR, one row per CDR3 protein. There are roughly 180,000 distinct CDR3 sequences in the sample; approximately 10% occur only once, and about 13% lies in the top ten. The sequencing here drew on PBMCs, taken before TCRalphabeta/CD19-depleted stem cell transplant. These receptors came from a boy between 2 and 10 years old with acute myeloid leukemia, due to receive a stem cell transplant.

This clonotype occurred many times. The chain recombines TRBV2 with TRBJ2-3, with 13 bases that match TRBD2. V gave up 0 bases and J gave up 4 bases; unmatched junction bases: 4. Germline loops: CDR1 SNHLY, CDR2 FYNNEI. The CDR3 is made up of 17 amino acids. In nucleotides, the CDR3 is TGTGCCAGCAGTGAAGCTTGGACTAGCGGGAGCTCAGATACGCAGTATTTT. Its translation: CASSEAWTSGSSDTQYF.

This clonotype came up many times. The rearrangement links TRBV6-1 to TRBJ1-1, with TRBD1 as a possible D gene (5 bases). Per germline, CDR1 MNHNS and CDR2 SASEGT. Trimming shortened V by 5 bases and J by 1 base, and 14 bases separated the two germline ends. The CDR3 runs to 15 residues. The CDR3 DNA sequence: TGTGCCAGCAGTCAACGTGGGGGGAAGAACACTGAAGCTTTCTTT. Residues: CASSQRGGKNTEAFF.

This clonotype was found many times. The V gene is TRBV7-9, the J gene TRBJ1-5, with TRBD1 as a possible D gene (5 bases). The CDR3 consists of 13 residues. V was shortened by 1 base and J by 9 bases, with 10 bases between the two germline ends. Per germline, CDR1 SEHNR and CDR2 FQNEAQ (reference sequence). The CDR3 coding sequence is TGTGCCAGCAGCTTAGGGTCGGGGGGGCCCCAGCATTTT. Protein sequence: CASSLGSGGPQHF.

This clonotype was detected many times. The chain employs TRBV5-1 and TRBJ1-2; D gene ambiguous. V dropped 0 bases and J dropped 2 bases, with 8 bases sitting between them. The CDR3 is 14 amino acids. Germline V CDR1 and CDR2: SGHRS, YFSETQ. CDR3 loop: CASSLVGENYGYTF. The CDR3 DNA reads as TGCGCCAGCAGCTTGGTTGGGGAAAACTATGGCTACACCTTC.

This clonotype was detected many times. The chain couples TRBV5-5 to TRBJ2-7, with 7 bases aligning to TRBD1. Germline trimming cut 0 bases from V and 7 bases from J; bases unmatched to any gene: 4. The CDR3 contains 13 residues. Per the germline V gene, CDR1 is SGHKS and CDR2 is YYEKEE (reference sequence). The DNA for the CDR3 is TGTGCCAGCAGCTTGGTCGAGACAGGGGAGCAGTACGTC. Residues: CASSLVETGEQYV.

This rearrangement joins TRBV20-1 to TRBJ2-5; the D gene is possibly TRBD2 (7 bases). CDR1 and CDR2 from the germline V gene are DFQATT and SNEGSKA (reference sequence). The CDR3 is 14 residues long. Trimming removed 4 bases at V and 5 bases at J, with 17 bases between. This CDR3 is CSATNPAGAETQYF. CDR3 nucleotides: TGCAGTGCTACCAACCCTGCGGGGGCGGAGACCCAGTACTTC.

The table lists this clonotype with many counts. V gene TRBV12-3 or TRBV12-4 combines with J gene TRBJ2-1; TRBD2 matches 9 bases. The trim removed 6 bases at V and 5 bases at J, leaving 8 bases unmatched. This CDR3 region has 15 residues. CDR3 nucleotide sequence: TGTGCCAGCAGACCTACTAGCGGGCTAGACAATGAGCAGTTCTTC. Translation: CASRPTSGLDNEQFF.

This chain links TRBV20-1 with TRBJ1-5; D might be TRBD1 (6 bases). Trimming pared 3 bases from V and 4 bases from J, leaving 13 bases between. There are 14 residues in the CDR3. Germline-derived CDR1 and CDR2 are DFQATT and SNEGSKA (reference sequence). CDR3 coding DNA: TGCAGTGCTAGTCCCGGGGGGCTAAATCAGCCCCAGCATTTT. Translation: CSASPGGLNQPQHF.

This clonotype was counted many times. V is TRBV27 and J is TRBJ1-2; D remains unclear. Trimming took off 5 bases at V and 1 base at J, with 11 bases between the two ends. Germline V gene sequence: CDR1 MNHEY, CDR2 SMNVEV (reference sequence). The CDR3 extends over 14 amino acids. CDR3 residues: CASSATTSNYGYTF. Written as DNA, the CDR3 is TGTGCCAGCAGTGCGACCACAAGTAACTATGGCTACACCTTC.

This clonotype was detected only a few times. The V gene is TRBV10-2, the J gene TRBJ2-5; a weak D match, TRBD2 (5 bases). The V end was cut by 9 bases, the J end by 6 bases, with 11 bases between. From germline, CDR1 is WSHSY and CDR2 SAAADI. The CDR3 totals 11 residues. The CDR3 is CASLRGQTQYF. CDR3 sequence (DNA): TGCGCCAGTCTACGAGGGCAGACCCAGTACTTC.

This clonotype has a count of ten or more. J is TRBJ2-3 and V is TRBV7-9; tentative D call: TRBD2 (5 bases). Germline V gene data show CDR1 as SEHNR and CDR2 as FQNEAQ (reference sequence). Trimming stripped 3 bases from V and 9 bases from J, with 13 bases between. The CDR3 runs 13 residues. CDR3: CASSLSGTGTQYF. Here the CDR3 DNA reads TGTGCCAGCAGCTTGAGCGGCACCGGGACGCAGTATTTT.

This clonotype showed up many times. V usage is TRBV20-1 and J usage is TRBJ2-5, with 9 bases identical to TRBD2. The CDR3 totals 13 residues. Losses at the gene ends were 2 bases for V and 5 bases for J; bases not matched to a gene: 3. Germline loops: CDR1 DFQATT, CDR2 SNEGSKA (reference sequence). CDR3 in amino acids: CSARLAGRETQYF. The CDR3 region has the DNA TGCAGTGCTAGACTAGCGGGGCGGGAGACCCAGTACTTC.

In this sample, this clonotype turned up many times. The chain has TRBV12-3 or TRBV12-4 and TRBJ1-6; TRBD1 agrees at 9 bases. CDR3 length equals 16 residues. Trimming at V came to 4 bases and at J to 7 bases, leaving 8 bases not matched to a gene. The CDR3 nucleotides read TGTGCCAGCAGTTCGTGGACAGGGGCGACCAATTCACCCCTCCACTTT. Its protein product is CASSSWTGATNSPLHF.

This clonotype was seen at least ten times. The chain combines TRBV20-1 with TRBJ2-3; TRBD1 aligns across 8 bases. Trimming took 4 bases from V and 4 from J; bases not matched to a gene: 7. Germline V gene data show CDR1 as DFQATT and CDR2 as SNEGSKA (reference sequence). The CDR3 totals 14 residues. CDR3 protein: CSAKRTGIADTQYF. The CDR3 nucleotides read TGCAGTGCTAAGAGGACAGGGATCGCAGATACGCAGTATTTT.

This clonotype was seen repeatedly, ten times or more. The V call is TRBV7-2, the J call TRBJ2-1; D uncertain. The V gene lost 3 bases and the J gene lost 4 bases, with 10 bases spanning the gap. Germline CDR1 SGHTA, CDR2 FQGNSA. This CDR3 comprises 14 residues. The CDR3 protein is CASSLSPTYNEQFF. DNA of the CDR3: TGTGCCAGCAGCTTGAGCCCCACTTACAATGAGCAGTTCTTC.

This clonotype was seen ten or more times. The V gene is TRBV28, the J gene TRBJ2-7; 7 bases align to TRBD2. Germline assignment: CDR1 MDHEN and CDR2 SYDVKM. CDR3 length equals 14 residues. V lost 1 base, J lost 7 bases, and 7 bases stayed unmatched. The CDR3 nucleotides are TGTGCCAGCAGTTTATCCGGGGACTACGTGGAGCAGTACTTC. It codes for CASSLSGDYVEQYF. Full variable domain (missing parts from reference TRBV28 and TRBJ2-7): DVKVTQSSRYLVKRTGEKVFLECVQDMDHENMFWYRQDPGLGLRLIYFSYDVKMKEKGDIPEGYSVSREKKERFSLILESASTNQTSMYLCASSLSGDYVEQYFGPGTRLTVT.

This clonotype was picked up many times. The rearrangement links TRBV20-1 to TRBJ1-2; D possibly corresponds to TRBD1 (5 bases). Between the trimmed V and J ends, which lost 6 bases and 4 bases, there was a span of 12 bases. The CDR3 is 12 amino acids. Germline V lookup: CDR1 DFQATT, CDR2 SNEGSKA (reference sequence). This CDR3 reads CSALQVPYGYTF. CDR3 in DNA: TGCAGTGCACTACAGGTACCCTATGGCTACACCTTC.